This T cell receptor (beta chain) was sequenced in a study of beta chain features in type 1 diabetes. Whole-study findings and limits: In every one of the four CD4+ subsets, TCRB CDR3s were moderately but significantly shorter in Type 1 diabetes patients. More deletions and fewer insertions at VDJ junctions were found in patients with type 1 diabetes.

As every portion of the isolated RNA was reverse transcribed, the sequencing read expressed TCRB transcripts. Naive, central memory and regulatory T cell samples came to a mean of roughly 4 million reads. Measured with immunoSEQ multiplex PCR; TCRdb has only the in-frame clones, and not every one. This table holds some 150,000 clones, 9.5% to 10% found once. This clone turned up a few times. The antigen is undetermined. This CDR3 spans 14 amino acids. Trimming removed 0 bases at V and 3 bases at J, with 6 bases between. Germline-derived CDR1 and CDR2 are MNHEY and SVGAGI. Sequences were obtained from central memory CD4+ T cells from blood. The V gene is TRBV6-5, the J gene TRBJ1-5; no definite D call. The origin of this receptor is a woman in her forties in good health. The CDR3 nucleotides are TGTGCCAGCAGTTACTCGGGCCTCAATCAGCCCCAGCATTTT. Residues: CASSYSGLNQPQHF.